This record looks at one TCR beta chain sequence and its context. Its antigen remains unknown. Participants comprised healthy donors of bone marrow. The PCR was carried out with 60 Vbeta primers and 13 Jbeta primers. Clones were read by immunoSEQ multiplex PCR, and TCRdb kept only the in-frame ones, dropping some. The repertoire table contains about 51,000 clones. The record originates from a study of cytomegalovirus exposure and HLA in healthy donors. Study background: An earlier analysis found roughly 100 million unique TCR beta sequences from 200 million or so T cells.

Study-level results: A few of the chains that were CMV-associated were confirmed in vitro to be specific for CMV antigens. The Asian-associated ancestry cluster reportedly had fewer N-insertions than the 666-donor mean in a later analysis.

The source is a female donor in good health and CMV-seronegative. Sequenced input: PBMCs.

As DNA, the CDR3 is TGCGCCAGCAAGCGGGAGGGGTCGGATTCACCCCTCCACTTT. Its translation is CASKREGSDSPLHF. The chain couples TRBV5-1 to TRBJ1-6; TRBD1 is a possible D gene (5 bases). The germline V and J ends were trimmed by 6 bases and 8 bases, with 15 bases remaining between them. Germline lookup yields CDR1 SGHRS and CDR2 YFSETQ. The length of the CDR3 is 14 residues. The full variable domain, in which reference TRBV5-1 and TRBJ1-6 provide the parts outside the CDR3, is KAGVTQTPRYLIKTRGQQVTLSCSPISGHRSVSWYQQTPGQGLQFLFEYFSETQRNKGNFPGRFSGRQFSNSRSEMNVSTLELGDSALYLCASKREGSDSPLHFGNGTRLTVT.